This T cell receptor (beta chain) was sequenced for a study of identical twins. General observations from the study: The conclusions drew on cross-sectional statistical analysis instead of tracking the same donors. Weaker excess sharing between twins was seen in beta out-of-frame sequences.

With 4 bases removed from V and 2 bases from J, the gap between germline ends came to 14 bases. The V gene's germline CDR1 is SGHAT and CDR2 FQNNGV. This CDR3 has 15 residues. TCRdb independently ran MiXCR on the 5' RACE reads; one entry per CDR3 protein. The repertoire consists of nearly 250,000 distinct CDR3 sequences, with approximately 7% occurring once and the leading ten covering roughly 3.4%. This clonotype appeared many times. As yet, its antigen is unknown. The sample was also reused in another study, on yellow fever vaccine responses in identical twins.

V usage is TRBV11-2 and J usage is TRBJ2-5, with D unclear. This receptor was obtained from a young woman in good health. Sequenced sample: memory (CD45RO+) T cells sorted from blood. The CDR3 loop is CASSSTLPDQETQYF. CDR3 bases: TGTGCCAGCAGCTCTACACTCCCAGATCAAGAGACCCAGTACTTC.